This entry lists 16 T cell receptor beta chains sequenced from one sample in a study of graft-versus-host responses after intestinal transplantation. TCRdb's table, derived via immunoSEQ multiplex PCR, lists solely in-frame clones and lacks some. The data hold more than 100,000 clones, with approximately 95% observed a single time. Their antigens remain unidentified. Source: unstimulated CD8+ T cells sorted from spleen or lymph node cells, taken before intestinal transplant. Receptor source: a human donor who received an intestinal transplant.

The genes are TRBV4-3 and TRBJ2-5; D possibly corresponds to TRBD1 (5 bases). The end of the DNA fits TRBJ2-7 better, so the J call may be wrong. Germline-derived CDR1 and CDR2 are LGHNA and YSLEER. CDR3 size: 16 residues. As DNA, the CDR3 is TGCGCCAGCAGCCAAGATTCGGCAGGGATCATCTACGAGCAGTACTTC. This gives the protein CASSQDSAGIIYEQYF.

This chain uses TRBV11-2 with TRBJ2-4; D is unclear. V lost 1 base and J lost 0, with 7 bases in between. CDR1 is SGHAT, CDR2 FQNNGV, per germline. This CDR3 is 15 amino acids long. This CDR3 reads CASSLVPLAKNIQYF. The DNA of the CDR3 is TGTGCCAGCAGCTTAGTGCCCTTAGCCAAAAACATTCAGTACTTC.

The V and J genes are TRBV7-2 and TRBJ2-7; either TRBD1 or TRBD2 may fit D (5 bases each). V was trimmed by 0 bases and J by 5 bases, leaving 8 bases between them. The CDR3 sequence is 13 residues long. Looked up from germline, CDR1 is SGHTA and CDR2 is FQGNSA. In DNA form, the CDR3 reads TGTGCCAGCAGCTTAGCCGAGGGACACGAGCAGTACTTC. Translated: CASSLAEGHEQYF.

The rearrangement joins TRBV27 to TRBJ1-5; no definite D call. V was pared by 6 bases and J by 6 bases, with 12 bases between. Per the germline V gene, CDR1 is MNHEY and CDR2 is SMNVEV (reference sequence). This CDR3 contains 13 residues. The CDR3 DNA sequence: TGTGCCAGCAGACCTCTCGGGGTTCAGCCCCAGCATTTT. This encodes CASRPLGVQPQHF.

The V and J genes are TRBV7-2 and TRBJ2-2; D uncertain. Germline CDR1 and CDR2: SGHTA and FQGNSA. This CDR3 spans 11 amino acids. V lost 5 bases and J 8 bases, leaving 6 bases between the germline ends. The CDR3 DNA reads TGTGCCAGCAGCACAAAGGGGGAGCTGTTTTTT. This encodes CASSTKGELFF.

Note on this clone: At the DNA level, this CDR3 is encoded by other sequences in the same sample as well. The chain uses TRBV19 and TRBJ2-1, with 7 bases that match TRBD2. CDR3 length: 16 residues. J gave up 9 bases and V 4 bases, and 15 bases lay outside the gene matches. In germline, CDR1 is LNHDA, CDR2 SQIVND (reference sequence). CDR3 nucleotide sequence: TGTGCCAGTAGTACCTATCTAGCGGCCGTTCAGAGTGAGCAGTTCTTC. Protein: CASSTYLAAVQSEQFF.

The CDR3 reads CASSLGVRDTQYF. For the CDR3, the DNA is TGTGCCAGCAGCTTGGGGGTTAGAGATACGCAGTATTTT. V is TRBV7-3 and J is TRBJ2-3; the D call may be TRBD1 or TRBD2 (5 bases each). V gave up 3 bases and J gave up 5 bases, with 9 bases separating them. The germline CDR1 and CDR2 sequences are SGHTA and FQGTGA. CDR3 length equals 13 residues.

CDR3 sequence: CASSLLRDRPTYEQYF. The CDR3 nucleotides are TGTGCCAGCAGTTTGCTCCGGGACAGACCGACCTACGAGCAGTACTTC. V and J are TRBV28 and TRBJ2-5, with TRBD1 matching over 7 bases. The end of the DNA aligns better with TRBJ2-7, so the J call may be wrong. In germline, CDR1 is MDHEN, CDR2 SYDVKM. This CDR3 spans 16 amino acids.

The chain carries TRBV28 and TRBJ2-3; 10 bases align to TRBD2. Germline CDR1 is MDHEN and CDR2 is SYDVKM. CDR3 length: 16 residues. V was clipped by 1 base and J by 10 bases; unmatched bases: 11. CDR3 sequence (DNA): TGTGCCAGCAGTTTATACCGGCTAGCGGGGGCTTTACCGCAGTATTTT. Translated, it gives CASSLYRLAGALPQYF.

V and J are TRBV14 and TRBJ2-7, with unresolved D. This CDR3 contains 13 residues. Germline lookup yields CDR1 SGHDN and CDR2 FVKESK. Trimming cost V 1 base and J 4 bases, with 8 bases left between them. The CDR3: CASSQGIGYEQYF. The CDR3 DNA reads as TGTGCCAGCAGCCAAGGCATCGGGTACGAGCAGTACTTC.

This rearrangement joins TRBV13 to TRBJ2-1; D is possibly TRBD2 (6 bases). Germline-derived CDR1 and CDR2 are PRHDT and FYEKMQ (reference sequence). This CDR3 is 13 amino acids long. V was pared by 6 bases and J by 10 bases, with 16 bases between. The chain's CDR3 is CASRRLNSGEQFF. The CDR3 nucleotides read TGTGCCAGCAGGCGTTTGAATAGCGGCGAGCAGTTCTTC.

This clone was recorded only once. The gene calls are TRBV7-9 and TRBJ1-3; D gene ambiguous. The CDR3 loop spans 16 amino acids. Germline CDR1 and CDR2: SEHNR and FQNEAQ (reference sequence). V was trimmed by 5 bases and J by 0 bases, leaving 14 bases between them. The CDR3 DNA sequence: TGTGCCAGCAGCCCTTCGGACCGCTTCTCTGGAAACACCATATATTTT. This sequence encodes CASSPSDRFSGNTIYF.

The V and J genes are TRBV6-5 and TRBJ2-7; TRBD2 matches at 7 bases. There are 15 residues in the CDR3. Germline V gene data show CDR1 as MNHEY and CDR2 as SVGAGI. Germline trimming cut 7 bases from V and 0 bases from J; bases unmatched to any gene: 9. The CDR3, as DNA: TGTGCCAGCAATATACCTCTAGCGGCCTCCTACGAGCAGTACTTC. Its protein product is CASNIPLAASYEQYF.

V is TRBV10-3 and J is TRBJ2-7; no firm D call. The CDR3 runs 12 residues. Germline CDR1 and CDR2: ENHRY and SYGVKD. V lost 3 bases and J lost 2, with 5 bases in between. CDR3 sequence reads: CAISDPPYEQYF. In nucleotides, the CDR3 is TGTGCCATCAGTGACCCTCCCTACGAGCAGTACTTC.

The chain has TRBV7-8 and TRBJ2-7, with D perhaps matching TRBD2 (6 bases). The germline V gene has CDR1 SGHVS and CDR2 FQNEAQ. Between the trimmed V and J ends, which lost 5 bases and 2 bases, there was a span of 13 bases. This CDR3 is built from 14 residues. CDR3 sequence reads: CASSLGTGAYEQYF. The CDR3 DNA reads TGTGCCAGCAGCCTCGGGACGGGAGCCTACGAGCAGTACTTC.

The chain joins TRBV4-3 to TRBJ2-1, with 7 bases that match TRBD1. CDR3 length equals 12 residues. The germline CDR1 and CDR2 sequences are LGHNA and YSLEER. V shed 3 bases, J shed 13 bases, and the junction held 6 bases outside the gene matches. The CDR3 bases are TGCGCCAGCAGCCACCTTCGGACAGGTCAGTTCTTC. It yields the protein CASSHLRTGQFF.